Listed below are T cell receptor beta chains from one sample, sequenced in a study of OX40 agonist ivuxolimab in advanced cancers. TCRdb's table, derived via immunoSEQ multiplex PCR, lists solely in-frame clones and lacks some. This sample has about 130,000 clones; about 90% occur once, and the top ten carry around 0.84%. Here the sequenced sample was CD4+ or CD8+ T cells sorted from blood, taken in a trial of the OX40 agonist ivuxolimab. The receptors derive from an adult with an advanced solid tumor such as melanoma, head and neck, liver or kidney cancer. CDR3s include the opening cysteine and the closing phenylalanine or tryptophan.

CDR3 length | V gene | CDR3 protein
18 | TRBV13 | CASSPGTGAGASTDTQYF
13 | TRBV7-9 | CASSVRREETQYF
15 | TRBV5-1 | CASSLSQLYQETQYF
14 | TRBV18 | CASSPGTGGYEQYF
15 | TRBV11-2 | CASSLGTSGTYEQYF
15 | TRBV11-3 | CASSQAGVSIGEQFF
16 | TRBV9 | CASSEGGQIASYGYTF
15 | TRBV6-1 | CASSEGRDRDQPQHF
14 | TRBV14 | CASSQLRSGNTIYF
13 | TRBV5-6 | CASSLGGQETQYF
16 | TRBV7-9 | CASRKGEKALKDGYTF
15 | TRBV10-2 | CASNEPDRAVTEAFF
14 | TRBV6-4 | CASSDGDSNSPLHF
15 | TRBV7-3 | CASSPQRAEYNEQFF
14 | TRBV27 | CASSWGGRNTEAFF
14 | TRBV7-9 | CASPPGGSYNEQFF
14 | TRBV15 | CATSRGTLGNTIYF
16 | TRBV11-1 | CASSPQSGALNYGYTF
11 | TRBV2 | CASSVQGEAFF
15 | TRBV2 | CASSERGLTAYEQYF
16 | TRBV7-9 | CASSLARGQRNEKLFF
15 | TRBV2 | CASRTGVSGANVLTF
18 | TRBV28 | CASSPPPMGDVTNEKLFF
14 | TRBV19 | CATLDKWPAQPQHF
16 | TRBV4-3 | CASSQNPTGTNEKLFF
11 | TRBV5-4 | CASSFDDTQYF
15 | TRBV9 | CASSKTGEVYNEQFF
17 | TRBV7-6 | CASSLAPGGTEYYGYTF
15 | TRBV5-1 | CASSVGTALNTEAFF
14 | TRBV30 | CAWSVAGVYYEQYF
15 | TRBV7-2 | CASSLVPGWYQPQHF
19 | TRBV1 | CTSSQDPAGGPEGSYEQYF
15 | TRBV14 | CASSLGTGVSGELFF
15 | TRBV6-5 | CASSDTGITYNEQFF
16 | TRBV7-9 | CASSSGPSLSTDTQYF
16 | TRBV19 | CASSIIRGSGTGELFF
17 | TRBV30 | CAWSVIGDRVLGGPQHF
15 | TRBV28 | CASSSSSREPYGYTF
14 | TRBV28 | CASRTPGQTYEQYF
15 | TRBV7-2 | CASSKTSGRAAEQYF
14 | TRBV6-5 | CASSYRAGGQPQHF
16 | TRBV7-9 | CASSLGPGVHPEEQYF
15 | TRBV5-1 | CASSPNSGTVYGYTF
15 | TRBV10-3 | CATGQGPNDNYGYTF
14 | TRBV10-3 | CAISESMGAYGYTF
16 | TRBV6-6 | CASSYSSRGRIYEQYF
12 | TRBV11-2 | CASSQGFWGYTF
12 | TRBV10-3 | CAISDRGAEAFF
16 | TRBV5-1 | CASRGQKSRGNQPQHF
14 | TRBV30 | CAWSAGTQNTEAFF
15 | TRBV4-2 | CASSQGLANAGELFF
14 | TRBV28 | CASSEGQGGNTIYF
12 | TRBV27 | CASSDRGQPQHF
15 | TRBV5-1 | CASSDPGPREGTQYF
12 | TRBV27 | CASSSATGTQYF
16 | TRBV9 | CASSVTSGRVTGELFF
16 | TRBV6-5 | CASSYSPGASTGELFF
16 | TRBV14 | CASSQGKSWSIEKLFF
14 | TRBV5-1 | CASSALAGDYEQYF
12 | TRBV18 | CASSLTGYEQYF